Below are 24 T cell receptor beta chains sequenced from a single sample in a study of beta chain features in type 1 diabetes. Of the isolated RNA, all was reverse transcribed, and so the sequenced material was expressed TCRB transcripts. Clones were sequenced by immunoSEQ multiplex PCR, and TCRdb holds only the in-frame ones, with some missing. This table holds about 350,000 clones, about 20% found once. What was sequenced was naive CD4+ T cells from blood. These receptors were obtained from a young woman in good health.

The J gene is TRBJ1-1, the V gene TRBV5-1; the D is unclear. Trimming removed 4 bases from V and 1 base from J, with 14 bases in between. The CDR3 covers 15 residues. Germline V lookup: CDR1 SGHRS, CDR2 YFSETQ. CDR3 DNA sequence: TGCGCCAGCAGCCCAAACCCGGGAGAGAACACTGAAGCTTTCTTT. The encoded protein is CASSPNPGENTEAFF.

As to this clone: This sample also contains other DNA sequences that code for the same CDR3. V usage is TRBV4-2 and J usage is TRBJ2-3; weak D call: TRBD1 (6 bases). Germline V CDR1 and CDR2: LGHNA, YNFKEQ. The CDR3 is 15 residues long. The V end lost 3 bases, the J end lost 3 bases, and 13 bases lay between the germline ends. The CDR3 nucleotides read TGTGCCAGCAGCCAGCTAGGTCAGGGGACAGATACGCAGTATTTT. It translates to CASSQLGQGTDTQYF.

This chain joins TRBV30 and TRBJ2-7; 7 positions match TRBD1. Germline lookup yields CDR1 GTSNPN and CDR2 SVGIG (reference sequence). The CDR3 consists of 15 residues. V lost 6 bases and J lost 2; bases outside the gene matches: 13. CDR3 region: CACSGTALSTYEQYF. In nucleotides, the CDR3 is TGTGCCTGTTCCGGGACAGCCCTTTCAACCTACGAGCAGTACTTC.

This clone appeared a few times. Other DNA sequences from this sample encode an identical CDR3 as well. The chain employs TRBV11-2 and TRBJ2-7, with 9 bases that match TRBD2. Germline V CDR1 and CDR2: SGHAT, FQNNGV. J was trimmed by 5 bases and V by 1 base; bases with no gene match: 0. This CDR3 contains 13 residues. CDR3 amino acids: CASSLGGGDEQYF. Here the CDR3 DNA reads TGTGCCAGCAGCTTAGGCGGGGGGGACGAGCAGTACTTC.

J is TRBJ1-3 and V is TRBV5-1; the D gene is possibly TRBD1 (5 bases). Per the germline V gene, CDR1 is SGHRS and CDR2 is YFSETQ. The CDR3 sequence is 16 residues long. The V end lost 0 bases, the J end lost 1 base, and 11 bases lay between the germline ends. This chain's CDR3 is CASSLVPGPSGNTIYF. DNA of the CDR3: TGCGCCAGCAGCTTGGTCCCAGGGCCGTCTGGAAACACCATATATTTT.

This clone showed up just a few times. The chain uses TRBV5-6 and TRBJ1-2; weak D call: TRBD1 (6 bases). V lost 4 bases and J lost 3, with 16 bases in between. CDR1 and CDR2 (germline): SGHDT, YYEEEE. The CDR3 extends over 15 amino acids. CDR3 nucleotide sequence: TGTGCCAGCAGCCAAGGGGGGGAGGGAGACTATGGCTACACCTTC. This codes for CASSQGGEGDYGYTF.

The rearrangement uses TRBV5-1 and TRBJ2-7, with no clear D. This CDR3 contains 15 residues. Per the germline V gene, CDR1 is SGHRS and CDR2 is YFSETQ. The V end was cut by 0 bases, the J end by 1 base, with 11 bases between. In DNA, the CDR3 is TGCGCCAGCAGCTTGGACAGACAACGATCCTACGAGCAGTACTTC. It translates to CASSLDRQRSYEQYF. The full variable domain, its missing parts supplied by reference TRBV5-1 and TRBJ2-7, is KAGVTQTPRYLIKTRGQQVTLSCSPISGHRSVSWYQQTPGQGLQFLFEYFSETQRNKGNFPGRFSGRQFSNSRSEMNVSTLELGDSALYLCASSLDRQRSYEQYFGPGTRLTVT.

This clone was recorded a few times. The V call is TRBV4-3, the J call TRBJ1-6, with D maybe TRBD1 (6 bases). V lost 2 bases, J lost 17 bases, and 13 bases lay in between. In germline, CDR1 is LGHNA, CDR2 YSLEER. The CDR3 consists of 12 residues. CDR3 in amino acids: CASSQIGGAVHF. The CDR3 region has the DNA TGCGCCAGCAGCCAAATAGGGGGGGCCGTCCACTTT.

There are a few counts of this clone. This chain joins TRBV7-2 and TRBJ2-7, with D possibly being TRBD2 (5 bases). The V end lost 4 bases, the J end lost 6 bases, and 10 bases lay between the germline ends. This CDR3 region has 12 residues. Germline V gives CDR1 SGHTA, CDR2 FQGNSA. The CDR3 DNA follows: TGTGCCAGCAGCTCCACTAGGGTCGAGCAGTACTTC. This translates into CASSSTRVEQYF.

This clone was seen more than once but under ten times. The V call is TRBV9, the J call TRBJ2-5; D gene unclear. Trimming removed 0 bases at V and 5 bases at J, with 11 bases between. This CDR3 comprises 14 residues. The V gene's germline CDR1 is SGDLS and CDR2 YYNGEE. The CDR3 protein is CASSVDLSWETQYF. The CDR3 DNA follows: TGTGCCAGCAGCGTAGATTTAAGCTGGGAGACCCAGTACTTC.

A remark on this clone: A read error may account for a junction end that differs from germline. This chain uses TRBV7-7 with TRBJ2-3, with D unclear. Germline V gives CDR1 SSHAT, CDR2 FNYEAQ (reference sequence). The CDR3 contains 14 residues. CDR3 region: CASSSLAGTDTQYF. The CDR3 DNA reads TGTGCTAGCAGCTCCCTGGCCGGGACAGATACGCAGTATTTT.

About this clone: Additional DNA sequences in this sample encode the identical CDR3. The chain recombines TRBV7-9 with TRBJ2-1; no clear D gene. The germline V gene encodes CDR1 SEHNR and CDR2 FQNEAQ (reference sequence). This CDR3 region has 11 residues. Trimming cost V 3 bases and J 7 bases, with 4 bases left between them. CDR3 coding DNA: TGTGCCAGCAGCTTGCGGAATGAGCAGTTCTTC. This codes for CASSLRNEQFF.

The J gene is TRBJ1-1, the V gene TRBV7-9; D unresolved. This CDR3 contains 13 residues. Trimming removed 3 bases from V and 1 base from J, with 6 bases in between. Germline loops: CDR1 SEHNR, CDR2 FQNEAQ (reference sequence). For the CDR3, the DNA is TGTGCCAGCAGCTTGTCCGGGAACACTGAAGCTTTCTTT. Its protein product is CASSLSGNTEAFF.

The chain carries TRBV9 and TRBJ2-2; D perhaps matches TRBD2 (6 bases). V dropped 4 bases and J dropped 3 bases, with 10 bases sitting between them. CDR3 length: 14 amino acids. Germline V gives CDR1 SGDLS, CDR2 YYNGEE. Here the CDR3 DNA reads TGTGCCAGCAGCCCCTCGGGGGACACCGGGGAGCTGTTTTTT. Protein sequence: CASSPSGDTGELFF.

In its sample, this clone was seen a few times. The chain links TRBV7-3 to TRBJ2-5; the D gene is possibly TRBD2 (6 bases). The CDR3 length is 16 residues. CDR1 is SGHTA, CDR2 FQGTGA, per germline. Trimming removed 1 base at V and 1 base at J, with 13 bases between. The CDR3 here is CASSLMGGGGQETQYF. CDR3 in DNA: TGTGCCAGCAGCTTAATGGGTGGGGGAGGCCAAGAGACCCAGTACTTC.

V usage is TRBV7-8 and J usage is TRBJ2-1, with D perhaps TRBD2 (6 bases). Germline loops: CDR1 SGHVS, CDR2 FQNEAQ. Trimming stripped 5 bases from V and 8 bases from J, with 19 bases between. This CDR3 has 15 residues. CDR3 DNA: TGTGCCAGCAGCGCCCCAGCGGGTCATAGCTATGAGCAGTTCTTC. This translates into CASSAPAGHSYEQFF.

The rearrangement uses TRBV5-6 and TRBJ2-5, with TRBD1 identical over 12 bases. This CDR3 is built from 14 residues. With 3 bases clipped from V and 5 bases from J, the junction kept 2 bases outside the gene matches. CDR1 SGHDT and CDR2 YYEEEE come from the germline V gene. The CDR3 region is CASSSGQGAETQYF. The CDR3 coding sequence is TGTGCCAGCAGCTCGGGACAGGGGGCTGAGACCCAGTACTTC.

The rearrangement links TRBV5-4 to TRBJ2-1; D not resolved. CDR1 SGHNT and CDR2 YYREEE come from the germline V gene (reference sequence). The CDR3 covers 15 residues. The V end was cut by 4 bases, the J end by 10 bases, with 21 bases between. The CDR3: CASSQLSRRFEEQFF. CDR3 bases: TGTGCCAGCAGCCAACTGTCTAGACGATTCGAGGAGCAGTTCTTC.

The chain links TRBV18 to TRBJ1-2, with D perhaps matching TRBD1 (5 bases). The CDR3 consists of 13 residues. V was shortened by 1 base and J by 4 bases, with 7 bases between the two germline ends. Germline V gene data show CDR1 as KGHSH and CDR2 as LQKENI. The CDR3 DNA follows: TGTGCCAGCTCACCACGGGGCGGCTATGGCTACACCTTC. Protein product: CASSPRGGYGYTF.

This clone was observed a few times. This specimen includes other DNA sequences encoding the same CDR3. The chain couples TRBV5-1 to TRBJ1-2, with D uncertain. The germline V gene encodes CDR1 SGHRS and CDR2 YFSETQ. V was shortened by 0 bases and J by 6 bases, with 6 bases between the two germline ends. This CDR3 spans 12 amino acids. CDR3 bases: TGCGCCAGCAGCTTGGGGCAGGATGGCTACACCTTC. This translates into CASSLGQDGYTF.

This chain links TRBV4-3 with TRBJ2-5; a possible D gene is TRBD2 (7 bases). CDR3 length: 16 amino acids. Germline assignment: CDR1 LGHNA and CDR2 YSLEER. The V end was cut by 0 bases, the J end by 5 bases, with 16 bases between. The CDR3 loop reads CASSQDSGGAGETQYF. DNA for the CDR3: TGCGCCAGCAGCCAAGACAGTGGGGGGGCAGGGGAGACCCAGTACTTC.

The CDR3 loop reads CASSKTGNEQYF. The CDR3 DNA sequence: TGTGCCAGCAGTAAAACAGGGAACGAGCAGTACTTC. The chain is built from TRBV28 and TRBJ2-7, with D tentatively TRBD1 (6 bases). CDR3 length: 12 residues. V lost 5 bases and J lost 5, with 10 bases in between. Germline loops: CDR1 MDHEN, CDR2 SYDVKM.

This clone was seen only a few times. This rearrangement joins TRBV7-2 to TRBJ2-4, with D possibly TRBD2 on 5 matching bases. Trimming stripped 2 bases from V and 2 bases from J, with 10 bases between. The CDR3 sequence is 15 residues long. The germline gives CDR1 SGHTA, CDR2 FQGNSA. CDR3 coding DNA: TGTGCCAGCAGCTTAAGCGGTAGAACCAAAAACATTCAGTACTTC. The encoded protein is CASSLSGRTKNIQYF.

The chain carries TRBV2 and TRBJ2-1; 7 bases agree with TRBD2. Trimming took 5 bases from V and 2 from J; bases not matched to a gene: 6. The CDR3 runs 15 residues. Germline V gene data show CDR1 as SNHLY and CDR2 as FYNNEI. The CDR3 here is CASSRGGRTYNEQFF. In nucleotides, the CDR3 is TGTGCCAGCAGTCGCGGCGGGAGAACCTACAATGAGCAGTTCTTC.